These 31 T cell receptor beta chains originate from one sample sequenced in a study of cytomegalovirus exposure and HLA in healthy donors. The PCR contained 60 Vbeta and 13 Jbeta primers. Sequencing was performed with immunoSEQ multiplex PCR; in TCRdb, only in-frame clones are kept and a portion is missing. The table has about 140,000 clones, around four fifths seen once. Sequenced: PBMCs. The origin of the receptors is a man aged 35-49 years in good health and CMV-seronegative.

V is TRBV7-2 and J is TRBJ2-1; D perhaps matches TRBD1 (6 bases). Germline V gene data show CDR1 as SGHTA and CDR2 as FQGNSA. This CDR3 is built from 13 residues. V lost 0 bases and J lost 7, with 7 bases in between. The CDR3 is CASSLATGNEQFF. In DNA form, the CDR3 reads TGTGCCAGCAGCTTAGCGACAGGTAATGAGCAGTTCTTC.

V usage is TRBV13 and J usage is TRBJ2-7; 8 bases agree with TRBD1. The CDR3 contains 17 residues. The V gene end was trimmed by 2 bases and the J gene end by 5 bases; junction bases not matched to a gene: 14. Germline CDR1 PRHDT, CDR2 FYEKMQ (reference sequence). The CDR3 DNA reads TGTGCCAGCAGCTTATCAGCCTTTAGACAGGGGACCCACGAGCAGTACTTC. It codes for CASSLSAFRQGTHEQYF.

CDR3 DNA: TGTGCCAGCAGTGAAATGAGGGCACCCGCCTACGAGCAGTACTTC. Residues: CASSEMRAPAYEQYF. The chain links TRBV2 to TRBJ2-7, with D perhaps matching TRBD2 (5 bases). Looked up from germline, CDR1 is SNHLY and CDR2 is FYNNEI. Trimming shortened V by 2 bases and J by 2 bases, and 13 bases separated the two germline ends. This CDR3 comprises 15 residues.

The rearrangement joins TRBV7-2 to TRBJ2-7; the D gene is possibly TRBD1 (6 bases). Germline CDR1 SGHTA, CDR2 FQGNSA. With 3 bases removed from V and 7 bases from J, the gap between germline ends came to 13 bases. The CDR3 is 13 amino acids. As DNA, the CDR3 is TGTGCCAGCAGCTTCAGGGGCTCCAGGGAGCAGTACTTC. This encodes CASSFRGSREQYF.

J is TRBJ2-1 and V is TRBV4-1; a possible D gene is TRBD2 (6 bases). Per germline, CDR1 MGHRA and CDR2 YSYEKL. CDR3 length: 14 amino acids. Trimming took 5 bases from V and 3 from J, leaving 11 bases between them. The CDR3 reads CASSYVGGYNEQFF. CDR3 nucleotide sequence: TGCGCCAGCAGCTACGTGGGGGGCTACAATGAGCAGTTCTTC.

The chain employs TRBV2 and TRBJ1-1; TRBD1 matches at 9 bases. The V gene's germline CDR1 is SNHLY and CDR2 FYNNEI. The CDR3 sequence is 17 residues long. V dropped 6 bases and J dropped 4; count of bases not matched to a gene: 15. The CDR3 sequence is CASRLAQGAGVSTEAFF. DNA of the CDR3: TGTGCCAGCAGGTTGGCACAGGGGGCCGGAGTAAGCACTGAAGCTTTCTTT.

This chain uses TRBV28 with TRBJ1-1; maybe TRBD1 (5 bases). Trimming took off 8 bases at V and 7 bases at J, with 17 bases between the two ends. Germline CDR1 and CDR2: MDHEN and SYDVKM. The CDR3 sequence is 13 residues long. CDR3 in amino acids: CASSQGGLGEAFF. CDR3 nucleotide sequence: TGTGCCAGCTCGCAGGGAGGGTTGGGTGAAGCTTTCTTT.

Note on this clone: One end of the junction does not line up with germline, which may come from a read error. The rearrangement links TRBV7-9 to TRBJ1-2; D unresolved. Germline CDR1 SEHNR, CDR2 FQNEAQ (reference sequence). The CDR3 covers 12 residues. The CDR3 is CSSSFRTYGYTF. The CDR3 nucleotides read TGTTCCAGCAGCTTTAGGACTTATGGCTACACCTTC. The full variable domain, completed using reference TRBV7-9 and TRBJ1-2, is DTGVSQNPRHKITKRGQNVTFRCDPISEHNRLYWYRQTLGQGPEFLTYFQNEAQLEKSRLLSDRFSAERPKGSFSTLEIQRTEQGDSAMYLCSSSFRTYGYTFGSGTRLTVV.

This clone was seen a few times. This chain connects TRBV29-1 to TRBJ1-1; D is unclear. V lost 6 bases and J 1 base, leaving 9 bases between the germline ends. Germline V CDR1 and CDR2: SQVTM, ANQGSEA. The CDR3 is 12 amino acids. The CDR3 DNA sequence: TGCAGCGTGGAGGAAGGGAACACTGAAGCTTTCTTT. This gives the protein CSVEEGNTEAFF.

The CDR3 loop reads CASSFRPGGRREKLFF. The DNA for the CDR3 is TGTGCCAGCAGCTTTCGGCCAGGGGGCAGGCGGGAAAAACTGTTTTTT. J is TRBJ1-4 and V is TRBV5-4; 8 bases align to TRBD1. V dropped 2 bases and J dropped 8; count of bases not matched to a gene: 11. The V gene's germline CDR1 is SGHNT and CDR2 YYREEE (reference sequence). This CDR3 is 16 amino acids long.

This chain uses TRBV10-3 with TRBJ2-7; perhaps TRBD1 as D (6 bases). V lost 4 bases and J 6 bases, leaving 22 bases between the germline ends. CDR1 and CDR2 (germline): ENHRY, SYGVKD. This CDR3 contains 16 residues. The CDR3 nucleotides read TGTGCCATCAGTGGAGGACAGTTCAATACTTACCCCGAGCAGTACTTC. It codes for CAISGGQFNTYPEQYF.

V gene TRBV7-2 combines with J gene TRBJ2-1; 7 nucleotides match TRBD1. The germline V gene has CDR1 SGHTA and CDR2 FQGNSA. The CDR3 sequence is 14 residues long. V dropped 4 bases and J dropped 4; count of bases not matched to a gene: 4. The CDR3 DNA sequence: TGTGCCAGCAGCTGGGGACAGCTTTACAATGAGCAGTTCTTC. It encodes CASSWGQLYNEQFF.

This clone is a singleton in its sample. This chain joins TRBV10-3 and TRBJ2-3; TRBD2 matches 7 bases. V shed 6 bases and J 4 bases; nucleotides not matched to a gene: 4. The germline V gene encodes CDR1 ENHRY and CDR2 SYGVKD. The CDR3 contains 13 residues. CDR3 sequence (DNA): TGTGCCATCAGGCGGGAGTCCCCAGATACGCAGTATTTT. Its protein product is CAIRRESPDTQYF.

The chain couples TRBV5-1 to TRBJ1-4; D ambiguous. The CDR3 is made up of 15 amino acids. Per germline, CDR1 SGHRS and CDR2 YFSETQ. The V and J ends lost 4 bases and 0 bases respectively, with 10 bases between them. The CDR3 DNA follows: TGCGCCAGCAGCCCCACCGGTGCAACTAATGAAAAACTGTTTTTT. Its protein is CASSPTGATNEKLFF. Full variable domain (outside the CDR3, taken from reference TRBV5-1 and TRBJ1-4): KAGVTQTPRYLIKTRGQQVTLSCSPISGHRSVSWYQQTPGQGLQFLFEYFSETQRNKGNFPGRFSGRQFSNSRSEMNVSTLELGDSALYLCASSPTGATNEKLFFGSGTQLSVL.

This chain joins TRBV7-9 and TRBJ2-1; TRBD2 aligns across 7 bases. Per germline, CDR1 SEHNR and CDR2 FQNEAQ (reference sequence). Trimming removed 5 bases from V and 7 bases from J; junction bases left unmatched: 11. This CDR3 contains 15 residues. DNA for the CDR3: TGTGCCAGCAGCCCGAGCGGGGCGGGAACGAATGAGCAGTTCTTC. Translating it yields CASSPSGAGTNEQFF.

The V call is TRBV7-2, the J call TRBJ2-1, with 11 bases identical to TRBD2. After removal of 3 bases from V and 8 bases from J, the junction contained 9 bases not matched to a gene. The CDR3 extends over 16 amino acids. Germline V CDR1 and CDR2: SGHTA, FQGNSA. DNA of the CDR3: TGTGCCAGCAGCTTTAGCGGGGGGGCAGGCGACGATGAGCAGTTCTTC. As protein: CASSFSGGAGDDEQFF.

Details on this clone: A much larger clone differs from this one at a single base, so this may be a read error. CDR3 nucleotide sequence: TGCAGCGTTGAAGGAGGGGACTCCCCAACCTACGAGCAGTACTTC. Its protein product is CSVEGGDSPTYEQYF. The chain combines TRBV29-1 with TRBJ2-7, with a tentative D call TRBD2 (6 bases). V lost 1 base to trimming and J lost 2 bases, with 15 bases between them. In germline, CDR1 is SQVTM, CDR2 ANQGSEA. The CDR3 loop spans 15 amino acids.

This clone was detected a few times. The rearrangement links TRBV30 to TRBJ2-7, with 10 bases lining up with TRBD2. Germline V gene data show CDR1 as GTSNPN and CDR2 as SVGIG (reference sequence). The CDR3 is 14 amino acids. V trimming: 2 bases; J trimming: 5 bases; junction bases outside the gene matches: 6. The DNA for the CDR3 is TGTGCCTGGAGTCTCGGACTAGCGGTCCACGAGCAGTACTTC. Encoded protein: CAWSLGLAVHEQYF.

The chain carries TRBV20-1 and TRBJ2-3; D gene ambiguous. This CDR3 contains 11 residues. From germline, CDR1 is DFQATT and CDR2 SNEGSKA (reference sequence). Trimming took off 5 bases at V and 4 bases at J, with 7 bases between the two ends. In DNA form, the CDR3 reads TGCAGTGCTCTCTCAGCAGATACGCAGTATTTT. Translated: CSALSADTQYF.

The chain carries TRBV5-1 and TRBJ2-1, with TRBD2 matching over 10 bases. The V gene end was trimmed by 7 bases and the J gene end by 4 bases; junction bases not matched to a gene: 5. The CDR3 totals 14 residues. CDR1 is SGHRS and CDR2 is YFSETQ in the germline V gene. The CDR3 region has the DNA TGCGCCAGCGGACTACTAGCGGGGTACAATGAGCAGTTCTTC. It is translated as CASGLLAGYNEQFF.

This clone was seen a single time. The J gene is TRBJ2-7, the V gene TRBV6-5; D may be TRBD1 (5 bases). Trimming pared 0 bases from V and 0 bases from J, leaving 9 bases between. Germline V lookup: CDR1 MNHEY, CDR2 SVGAGI. CDR3 length equals 15 residues. The CDR3 sequence is CASSYSPTASYEQYF. CDR3 sequence (DNA): TGTGCCAGCAGTTACTCGCCGACAGCCTCCTACGAGCAGTACTTC.

V and J are TRBV27 and TRBJ2-7; 7 bases align to TRBD2. CDR3 length equals 17 residues. Per the germline V gene, CDR1 is MNHEY and CDR2 is SMNVEV (reference sequence). V dropped 2 bases and J dropped 2; count of bases not matched to a gene: 12. CDR3 amino acids: CASSLVSPGGTAYEQYF. The CDR3 nucleotides are TGTGCCAGCAGTTTAGTTTCTCCCGGGGGGACCGCCTACGAGCAGTACTTC.

The rearrangement joins TRBV12-5 to TRBJ2-7; 8 bases line up with TRBD1. In germline, CDR1 is LGHNT, CDR2 FRNRAP. This CDR3 has 15 amino acids. V dropped 2 bases and J dropped 6; count of bases not matched to a gene: 9. CDR3 bases: TGTGCTAGTGGTTTGACACGGACAGGGCTTCCCGAGCAGTACTTC. Translated: CASGLTRTGLPEQYF.

The chain is built from TRBV7-8 and TRBJ2-7, with a weak D call TRBD2 (5 bases). This CDR3 is 15 amino acids long. Germline V CDR1 and CDR2: SGHVS, FQNEAQ. The V gene lost 5 bases and the J gene lost 4 bases, with 18 bases spanning the gap. CDR3 sequence (DNA): TGTGCCAGCAGCCCACGACTTGGACGGGGATACGAGCAGTACTTC. Translation gives CASSPRLGRGYEQYF.

The V call is TRBV5-4, the J call TRBJ2-7; TRBD2 matches 15 bases. Germline assignment: CDR1 SGHNT and CDR2 YYREEE (reference sequence). The CDR3 is 16 amino acids. V shed 4 bases and J 2 bases; nucleotides not matched to a gene: 4. The CDR3 DNA follows: TGTGCCAGCAGCACCGGGACTAGCGGGAGGACCTACGAGCAGTACTTC. Its protein product is CASSTGTSGRTYEQYF.

The chain uses TRBV5-1 and TRBJ2-7; TRBD1 matches 7 bases. V was pared by 2 bases and J by 2 bases, with 4 bases of the junction left unmatched. The V gene's germline CDR1 is SGHRS and CDR2 YFSETQ. This CDR3 has 14 residues. The CDR3 DNA reads as TGCGCCAGCAGCTTAGGGGACAGCGCCTACGAGCAGTACTTC. Translated: CASSLGDSAYEQYF.

This clone was seen a few times. The chain has TRBV28 and TRBJ2-5, with D unclear. The V end was cut by 3 bases, the J end by 4 bases, with 12 bases between. The CDR3 totals 14 residues. Germline V CDR1 and CDR2: MDHEN, SYDVKM. This CDR3 reads CASSFRNSIETQYF. In DNA form, the CDR3 reads TGTGCCAGCAGTTTCCGGAACAGTATAGAGACCCAGTACTTC. The full variable domain, with the rest looked up from reference TRBV28 and TRBJ2-5, is DVKVTQSSRYLVKRTGEKVFLECVQDMDHENMFWYRQDPGLGLRLIYFSYDVKMKEKGDIPEGYSVSREKKERFSLILESASTNQTSMYLCASSFRNSIETQYFGPGTRLLVL.

V gene TRBV27 combines with J gene TRBJ2-2; 7 bases line up with TRBD2. The ends lost 5 bases at V and 7 bases at J; junction bases unmatched: 13. The CDR3 extends over 16 amino acids. Germline CDR1 and CDR2: MNHEY and SMNVEV (reference sequence). The CDR3 DNA follows: TGTGCCAGCAGTAGATTGATTGCGGGAGTTGACGGGGAGCTGTTTTTT. Translation: CASSRLIAGVDGELFF.

The V and J genes are TRBV15 and TRBJ2-3, with 7 nucleotides matching TRBD1. Trimming cost V 1 base and J 1 base; bases outside gene matches: 5. The CDR3 totals 16 residues. CDR1 is LNHNV and CDR2 is YYDKDF in the germline V gene (reference sequence). CDR3: CATSRARGHGTDTQYF. The CDR3 nucleotides read TGTGCCACCAGCAGAGCAAGGGGGCACGGCACAGATACGCAGTATTTT.

This chain links TRBV19 with TRBJ1-1, with 8 bases identical to TRBD1. Trimming took 5 bases from V and 6 from J; bases not matched to a gene: 11. This CDR3 comprises 15 residues. CDR1 LNHDA and CDR2 SQIVND come from the germline V gene (reference sequence). The CDR3 region is CASSALDRERPEAFF. The DNA of the CDR3 is TGTGCCAGTAGTGCCCTGGACAGGGAACGGCCTGAAGCTTTCTTT.

This clone was detected once. Compared with germline, one end of the junction differs, possibly owing to a read error. This chain connects TRBV7-9 to TRBJ1-4, with 9 bases lining up with TRBD1. CDR3 length: 19 amino acids. Germline CDR1 reads SEHNR; CDR2 reads FQNEAQ (reference sequence). CDR3 loop: CSSSSRFGQGRATNEKLFF. The CDR3, as DNA: TGTTCCAGCAGCTCTCGATTCGGACAGGGGCGTGCAACTAATGAAAAACTGTTTTTT.